The entry that follows covers one TCR beta chain sequence. These data come from a study of blood T cell repertoires in COVID-19. The table came from immunoSEQ multiplex PCR; TCRdb's copy has only in-frame clones and leaves some out. Of approximately 58,000 clones listed, about nine tenths are singletons. The sequenced sample was peripheral blood. This clonotype was obtained from a woman aged 80 or older with active COVID-19.

The CDR3 loop reads CASSEIAERYNEQFF. The DNA for the CDR3 is TGCGCCAGCAGTGAGATAGCGGAGCGATACAATGAGCAGTTCTTC. The gene calls are TRBV10-2 and TRBJ2-1, with D tentatively TRBD2 (6 bases). The CDR3 covers 15 residues. Germline CDR1 is WSHSY and CDR2 is SAAADI. V was cut by 2 bases and J by 4 bases, with 12 bases left in between.